The source of this T cell receptor (beta chain) is a study of CD8 T cells in Susac syndrome. RNA totalling roughly 0.45 to 1 ug underwent reverse transcription with random hexamers. One entry per CDR3 protein results from TCRdb running MiXCR on the immunoSEQ multiplex PCR reads. The sample lists about 300,000 distinct CDR3 sequences; 89% were seen once. The multiple sclerosis control group consisted of treatment-naive patients whose relapsing-remitting disease, which was either stable or active, fulfilled revised McDonald criteria. Trimming removed 4 bases from V and 6 bases from J; junction bases left unmatched: 14. The germline CDR1 and CDR2 sequences are LGHNA and YSLEER. This CDR3 region has 18 residues.

Sample: CD8+ T cells from PBMCs. The chain has TRBV4-3 and TRBJ2-7; 14 bases are a match to TRBD2. The clonotype comes from a human donor with multiple sclerosis. For the CDR3, the DNA is TGCGCCAGCAGCCGATCGGGACTAGCGGGGGAGAGCGGGGGCGAGCAGTACTTC. Translated: CASSRSGLAGESGGEQYF.